These 2 T cell receptor beta chains share one sample of origin, sequenced in a study of molecular identifiers for immune sequencing clone quantification. TCRdb reanalysed the PCR reads using MiXCR and keeps one entry per CDR3 protein. The table lists about 320,000 distinct CDR3 sequences, 20% to 25% of them singletons. Specimen: naive CD8+ T cells from blood, with Jurkat cell RNA spiked in. As for subset: FACS-sorted CD8+CD4-CCR7+CD45RA+ naive T cells. These receptor sequences come from a human donor in good health. Some libraries in this study had Jurkat cell RNA spiked in.

This clonotype has a count of ten or more. This chain links TRBV11-2 with TRBJ1-1, with 8 bases that match TRBD1. Trimming removed 5 bases from V and 6 bases from J; junction bases left unmatched: 8. Per the germline V gene, CDR1 is SGHAT and CDR2 is FQNNGV. The CDR3 sequence is 14 residues long. CDR3: CASSTQQGVPEAFF. The CDR3 DNA follows: TGTGCCAGCAGCACGCAACAGGGGGTCCCTGAAGCTTTCTTT.

A note on this clonotype: With a much larger clone just one base away, this may be a read error. The chain employs TRBV7-3 and TRBJ1-1; TRBD1 is a possible D gene (5 bases). Germline V gene lookup returns CDR1 SGHTA and CDR2 FQGTGA. The CDR3 totals 14 residues. CDR3 sequence: CASSQSGGFTAAFF. The CDR3 DNA reads as TGTGCCAGCAGCCAATCGGGGGGTTTCACTGCAGCTTTCTTT.